This passage covers 24 T cell receptor beta chains from one sample sequenced in a study of human T cells and chemical hapten exposure. MiXCR, applied by TCRdb to the RACE reads, yields one record per CDR3 protein. The sample consists of about 110,000 distinct CDR3 sequences, about a tenth of them appearing once. Noted time point: patch test 2, 6 weeks after DPC sensitization. Noted treatment: therapeutic diphenylcyclopropenone sensitization with weekly scalp DPC. Sample: whole blood, taken in connection with sensitization to the hapten diphenylcyclopropenone (DPC). The receptors shown here come from a middle-aged woman with alopecia areata. Some clones in this sample may be carry-over from other donors' samples.

This clonotype was detected ten times or more. The chain combines TRBV20-1 with TRBJ2-3, with 7 bases lining up with TRBD2. Germline V gene lookup returns CDR1 DFQATT and CDR2 SNEGSKA (reference sequence). The CDR3 is 15 residues long. V shed 0 bases, J shed 6 bases, and the junction held 9 bases outside the gene matches. This chain's CDR3 is CSARDASGGPDTQYF. In DNA, the CDR3 is TGCAGTGCTAGAGATGCTAGCGGTGGGCCCGATACGCAGTATTTT.

As concerns this clonotype: This may be a read error: a much more frequent sequence differs by one nucleotide. V is TRBV7-9 and J is TRBJ1-2; 11 positions agree with TRBD1. The CDR3 sequence is 15 residues long. Germline trimming cut 5 bases from V and 9 bases from J; bases unmatched to any gene: 11. CDR1 and CDR2 from the germline V gene are SEHNR and FQNEAQ (reference sequence). Here the CDR3 DNA reads TGTGCCAGCAGCCCCGGACAGGGGGCGAGGTATAGCTACACCTTC. It is translated as CASSPGQGARYSYTF.

This clonotype was recorded at least ten times. J is TRBJ2-4 and V is TRBV3-1; 10 bases align to TRBD1. CDR1 is LGHDT, CDR2 YNNKEL, per germline (reference sequence). Trimming removed 1 base from V and 3 bases from J; junction bases left unmatched: 9. CDR3 size: 18 residues. CDR3 loop: CASSQAPTGGYGKNIQYF. The CDR3 nucleotides read TGTGCCAGCAGCCAAGCCCCGACAGGGGGCTATGGCAAAAACATTCAGTACTTC.

This clonotype has only a few counts. This chain connects TRBV4-2 to TRBJ1-1, with D maybe TRBD1 (6 bases). Germline-derived CDR1 and CDR2 are LGHNA and YNFKEQ. Trimming pared 4 bases from V and 4 bases from J, leaving 25 bases between. CDR3 length equals 18 residues. The CDR3 loop reads CASSRPGTGGHRPTEAFF. CDR3 nucleotide sequence: TGTGCCAGCAGCCGCCCGGGTACGGGGGGCCACCGGCCCACTGAAGCTTTCTTT.

This clonotype has only a few counts. V gene TRBV3-1 combines with J gene TRBJ1-5; D possibly corresponds to TRBD1 (5 bases). The germline V gene encodes CDR1 LGHDT and CDR2 YNNKEL (reference sequence). Deletions cut 3 bases from V and 7 bases from J, with 16 bases between. This CDR3 contains 15 residues. The CDR3 coding sequence is TGTGCCAGCAGCCAGTCGGGGACGGTTCGACAGCCCCAGCATTTT. It encodes CASSQSGTVRQPQHF.

This clonotype was counted ten times or more. The chain has TRBV4-3 and TRBJ2-4; 7 bases agree with TRBD1. V lost 0 bases, J lost 1 base, and 9 bases stayed unmatched. This CDR3 comprises 18 residues. Germline CDR1 LGHNA, CDR2 YSLEER. CDR3 region: CASSQDQQGNYAKNIQYF. The CDR3 DNA follows: TGCGCCAGCAGCCAAGACCAACAGGGGAATTATGCCAAAAACATTCAGTACTTC.

This clonotype was counted many times. The chain uses TRBV29-1 and TRBJ2-5, with a tentative D call TRBD1 (6 bases). The length of the CDR3 is 13 residues. V was cut by 0 bases and J by 3 bases, with 8 bases left in between. Germline V gene data show CDR1 as SQVTM and CDR2 as ANQGSEA. The chain's CDR3 is CSVEEAGEETQYF. The CDR3 DNA follows: TGCAGCGTTGAAGAGGCAGGGGAAGAGACCCAGTACTTC. Variable domain in full (rest from reference TRBV29-1 and TRBJ2-5): SAVISQKPSRDICQRGTSLTIQCQVDSQVTMMFWYRQQPGQSLTLIATANQGSEATYESGFVIDKFPISRPNLTFSTLTVSNMSPEDSSIYLCSVEEAGEETQYFGPGTRLLVL.

This clonotype occurred many times. The chain links TRBV20-1 to TRBJ1-4; D may be TRBD1 (6 bases). Between the trimmed V and J ends, which lost 1 base and 8 bases, there was a span of 17 bases. The CDR3 has 15 amino acids. Germline CDR1 is DFQATT and CDR2 is SNEGSKA (reference sequence). The CDR3 here is CSARVNRERGEKLFF. For the CDR3, the DNA is TGCAGTGCTAGAGTGAACAGGGAGCGGGGGGAAAAACTGTTTTTT.

This clonotype was counted many times. Here the CDR3 reads CASSSQLGTEAFF. The CDR3 DNA follows: TGTGCCAGCAGCTCTCAGTTGGGCACTGAAGCTTTCTTT. The rearrangement links TRBV7-9 to TRBJ1-1; unclear D gene. CDR3 length: 13 amino acids. From germline, CDR1 is SEHNR and CDR2 FQNEAQ (reference sequence). Trimming took off 4 bases at V and 4 bases at J, with 10 bases between the two ends.

The rearrangement joins TRBV20-1 to TRBJ1-6; D uncertain. The CDR3 extends over 15 amino acids. With 7 bases removed from V and 3 bases from J, the gap between germline ends came to 16 bases. Germline CDR1 and CDR2: DFQATT and SNEGSKA (reference sequence). The CDR3 region has the DNA TGCAGTGTTAGGGCCCGGGGATTCTATAATTCACCCCTCCACTTT. This translates into CSVRARGFYNSPLHF.

The table lists this clonotype with many counts. The genes are TRBV20-1 and TRBJ2-1; D gene uncertain. Germline CDR1 reads DFQATT; CDR2 reads SNEGSKA (reference sequence). This CDR3 has 13 amino acids. Trimming left V 0 bases short and J 7 bases short, with 10 bases between. The CDR3 protein is CSARDGRKNEQFF. The CDR3 region has the DNA TGCAGTGCTAGAGATGGTAGGAAAAATGAGCAGTTCTTC.

This clonotype was detected a few times. The chain has TRBV2 and TRBJ2-7; 9 bases are shared with TRBD1. Germline lookup yields CDR1 SNHLY and CDR2 FYNNEI. V shed 5 bases, J shed 3 bases, and the junction held 5 bases outside the gene matches. This CDR3 has 14 amino acids. The CDR3: CASSRTGAYYEQYF. In nucleotides, the CDR3 is TGTGCCAGCAGTCGGACAGGGGCGTACTACGAGCAGTACTTC.

The rearrangement joins TRBV7-9 to TRBJ2-7; TRBD2 matches at 8 bases. CDR3 length: 15 amino acids. V dropped 1 base and J dropped 5; count of bases not matched to a gene: 7. In germline, CDR1 is SEHNR, CDR2 FQNEAQ (reference sequence). This CDR3 is CASSLGHSGAHEQYF. The CDR3 region has the DNA TGTGCCAGCAGCTTAGGTCATAGCGGGGCCCACGAGCAGTACTTC.

This clonotype was seen many times. The rearrangement uses TRBV28 and TRBJ1-1; 8 bases align to TRBD1. Per the germline V gene, CDR1 is MDHEN and CDR2 is SYDVKM. The ends lost 8 bases at V and 1 base at J; junction bases unmatched: 0. The CDR3 is made up of 12 amino acids. The CDR3 sequence: CASGQGNTEAFF. The CDR3 DNA reads as TGTGCCAGCGGACAGGGGAACACTGAAGCTTTCTTT.

This chain links TRBV6-2 or TRBV6-3 with TRBJ1-2; D is perhaps TRBD1 (6 bases). V was shortened by 0 bases and J by 4 bases, with 12 bases between the two germline ends. The CDR3 is 15 residues long. The germline gives CDR1 MNHEY, CDR2 SVGEGT. The CDR3 bases are TGTGCCAGCAGTTACTCCGAGACAGGCAGCTATGGCTACACCTTC. Protein sequence: CASSYSETGSYGYTF.

The chain is built from TRBV24-1 and TRBJ2-3, with TRBD2 matching 10 bases. This CDR3 spans 19 amino acids. J was trimmed by 0 bases and V by 2 bases; bases with no gene match: 10. The germline V gene has CDR1 KGHDR and CDR2 SFDVKD. The DNA for the CDR3 is TGTGCCACCAGTGATTCAATCCCTCAGCGGGGGGGTAGCACAGATACGCAGTATTTT. This gives the protein CATSDSIPQRGGSTDTQYF.

This clonotype was found many times. The chain uses TRBV10-1 and TRBJ2-5; either TRBD1 or TRBD2 may fit D (5 bases each). Per the germline V gene, CDR1 is WNHNN and CDR2 is SYGVQD (reference sequence). Deletions cut 4 bases from V and 3 bases from J, with 9 bases between. The CDR3 contains 13 residues. The CDR3 sequence: CASSGGVKETQYF. The DNA of the CDR3 is TGCGCCAGCAGTGGAGGGGTGAAAGAGACCCAGTACTTC.

The chain employs TRBV20-1 and TRBJ1-6; TRBD1 aligns across 7 bases. The trim removed 1 base at V and 9 bases at J, leaving 3 bases unmatched. Germline values: CDR1 DFQATT, CDR2 SNEGSKA (reference sequence). The CDR3 length is 13 residues. CDR3 region: CSARAQGISPLHF. The CDR3 nucleotides read TGCAGTGCTAGAGCACAGGGGATTTCACCCCTCCACTTT.

The chain uses TRBV10-1 and TRBJ2-1; no reliable D call. Germline V CDR1 and CDR2: WNHNN, SYGVQD (reference sequence). The CDR3 runs 14 residues. V was clipped by 2 bases and J by 6 bases, with 11 bases between them. The CDR3 bases are TGCGCCAGCAGTGAGGGAATAGGAAGCAATGAGCAGTTCTTC. Its protein product is CASSEGIGSNEQFF.

Ten or more counts support this clonotype. This CDR3 is CSGGGGVDEAFF. The CDR3 DNA is TGCAGCGGGGGGGGAGGCGTCGATGAAGCTTTCTTT. This rearrangement joins TRBV29-1 to TRBJ1-1; TRBD1 is a possible D gene (5 bases). The CDR3 spans 12 residues. The germline CDR1 and CDR2 sequences are SQVTM and ANQGSEA. V lost 7 bases and J lost 7, with 16 bases in between.

The sample holds many counts of this clonotype. This chain uses TRBV28 with TRBJ1-1; tentatively, D is TRBD1 (6 bases). Germline-derived CDR1 and CDR2 are MDHEN and SYDVKM. Deletions cut 6 bases from V and 0 bases from J, with 11 bases between. There are 14 residues in the CDR3. The CDR3 loop is CASSSTGLNTEAFF. CDR3 bases: TGTGCCAGCAGCTCGACAGGTTTGAACACTGAAGCTTTCTTT.

The chain links TRBV3-1 to TRBJ2-1; 9 bases are a match to TRBD2. V lost 4 bases to trimming and J lost 4 bases; unmatched junction nucleotides: 8. Germline V lookup: CDR1 LGHDT, CDR2 YNNKEL (reference sequence). The CDR3 loop spans 16 amino acids. CDR3 amino acids: CASSPNLAGLYNEQFF. CDR3 in DNA: TGTGCCAGCAGCCCTAACCTAGCGGGACTGTACAATGAGCAGTTCTTC.

J is TRBJ1-2 and V is TRBV12-3 or TRBV12-4; 7 nucleotides agree with TRBD1. CDR3 size: 14 residues. V shed 6 bases and J 4 bases; nucleotides not matched to a gene: 8. The CDR3 sequence: CASSWDSDAYGYTF. Here the CDR3 DNA reads TGTGCCAGCAGCTGGGACAGTGACGCCTATGGCTACACCTTC.

J is TRBJ2-7 and V is TRBV29-1; unclear D gene. V lost 7 bases and J 0 bases, leaving 10 bases between the germline ends. CDR1 SQVTM and CDR2 ANQGSEA come from the germline V gene. The CDR3 totals 12 residues. CDR3 DNA: TGCAGCGCCCAGACGGACTCCTACGAGCAGTACTTC. Its translation is CSAQTDSYEQYF.